The 21 T cell receptor beta chains reported below all come from one sample, sequenced in a study of T cell repertoires in cytomegalovirus infection. One entry per CDR3 protein, called by TCRdb with MiXCR from the reads. The sample has about 330,000 distinct CDR3 sequences, over 7.5% seen once. The sample was PBMCs. The receptors were sampled from a human donor in good health (CMV status not recorded). Some clones in this sample may be carry-over from other donors' samples.

The rearrangement joins TRBV6-2 or TRBV6-3 to TRBJ1-3, with D possibly matching TRBD1 (6 bases). V lost 6 bases and J 1 base, leaving 13 bases between the germline ends. Germline V lookup: CDR1 MNHEY, CDR2 SVGEGT. The CDR3 loop spans 15 amino acids. CDR3 coding DNA: TGTGCCAGCAGACCCGGGACATCTTCTGGAAACACCATATATTTT. Translation: CASRPGTSSGNTIYF.

This clonotype was observed at least ten times. This chain links TRBV11-2 with TRBJ2-7; D is unclear. V was trimmed by 5 bases and J by 0 bases, leaving 17 bases between them. The V gene's germline CDR1 is SGHAT and CDR2 FQNNGV. The CDR3 has 16 amino acids. CDR3 loop: CASSTFKGRNSYEQYF. CDR3 bases: TGTGCCAGCAGCACCTTTAAGGGTAGGAACTCCTACGAGCAGTACTTC. Variable domain in full (rest from reference TRBV11-2 and TRBJ2-7): EAGVAQSPRYKIIEKRQSVAFWCNPISGHATLYWYQQILGQGPKLLIQFQNNGVVDDSQLPKDRFSAERLKGVDSTLKIQPAKLEDSAVYLCASSTFKGRNSYEQYFGPGTRLTVT.

This clonotype was found a few times. The rearrangement links TRBV14 to TRBJ2-7, with D hard to call. The CDR3 is 15 residues long. Germline V gene lookup returns CDR1 SGHDN and CDR2 FVKESK. Trimming removed 0 bases at V and 0 bases at J, with 9 bases between. The chain's CDR3 is CASSQDRRDSYEQYF. The CDR3 coding sequence is TGTGCCAGCAGCCAAGATAGGAGAGACTCCTACGAGCAGTACTTC. Together with reference TRBV14 and TRBJ2-7, the CDR3 gives the full variable domain: EAGVTQFPSHSVIEKGQTVTLRCDPISGHDNLYWYRRVMGKEIKFLLHFVKESKQDESGMPNNRFLAERTGGTYSTLKVQPAELEDSGVYFCASSQDRRDSYEQYFGPGTRLTVT.

This clonotype showed up many times. The rearrangement joins TRBV7-2 to TRBJ2-3, with 7 bases aligning to TRBD2. Trimming removed 4 bases from V and 5 bases from J; junction bases left unmatched: 9. CDR1 SGHTA and CDR2 FQGNSA come from the germline V gene. The CDR3 spans 15 residues. Here the CDR3 DNA reads TGTGCCAGCAGCTGGCGGGGGACTACAAAAGATACGCAGTATTTT. As protein: CASSWRGTTKDTQYF. Filled out from reference TRBV7-2 and TRBJ2-3, the complete variable domain reads GAGVSQSPSNKVTEKGKDVELRCDPISGHTALYWYRQSLGQGLEFLIYFQGNSAPDKSGLPSDRFSAERTGGSVSTLTIQRTQQEDSAVYLCASSWRGTTKDTQYFGPGTRLTVL.

This clonotype occurred many times. This chain's CDR3 is CASSLQTSGGIYEQYF. CDR3 bases: TGTGCCAGCAGCTTACAAACGTCAGGGGGAATCTACGAGCAGTACTTC. The chain joins TRBV7-2 to TRBJ2-7, with 7 bases that match TRBD1. Germline V gives CDR1 SGHTA, CDR2 FQGNSA. The CDR3 has 16 amino acids. V gave up 2 bases and J gave up 3 bases; unmatched junction bases: 10.

This clonotype has a handful of counts. The chain couples TRBV7-2 to TRBJ1-1; D unclear. Trimming removed 2 bases from V and 0 bases from J, with 7 bases in between. CDR1 and CDR2 (germline): SGHTA, FQGNSA. The CDR3 consists of 14 residues. DNA for the CDR3: TGTGCCAGCAGCTTACCGGGAATGAACACTGAAGCTTTCTTT. Translated, it gives CASSLPGMNTEAFF.

This rearrangement joins TRBV28 to TRBJ2-1; 12 bases line up with TRBD2. V lost 6 bases and J lost 8; bases outside the gene matches: 8. CDR1 and CDR2 from the germline V gene are MDHEN and SYDVKM. This CDR3 is built from 15 residues. The CDR3 sequence is CASRTSGSGQDEQFF. Here the CDR3 DNA reads TGTGCCAGCAGGACTAGCGGGAGTGGTCAGGATGAGCAGTTCTTC.

This clonotype was observed many times. The chain links TRBV27 to TRBJ1-5, with TRBD1 matching 7 bases. This CDR3 spans 13 amino acids. Germline lookup yields CDR1 MNHEY and CDR2 SMNVEV (reference sequence). J lost 4 bases, V lost 11 bases, and 8 bases had no gene match. For the CDR3, the DNA is TGTGCCTCCAGGGGGGGTGTTAATCAGCCCCAGCATTTT. Residues: CASRGGVNQPQHF.

This clonotype was picked up a small number of times. The gene calls are TRBV20-1 and TRBJ2-5; no clear D. Germline values: CDR1 DFQATT, CDR2 SNEGSKA (reference sequence). Trimming shortened V by 4 bases and J by 1 base, and 7 bases separated the two germline ends. The CDR3 covers 12 residues. The CDR3 DNA follows: TGCAGTGCTAAGGCTAGCCAAGAGACCCAGTACTTC. Its translation is CSAKASQETQYF.

In this sample, this clonotype turned up many times. The rearrangement uses TRBV10-2 and TRBJ1-4; D not resolved. CDR1 is WSHSY and CDR2 is SAAADI in the germline V gene. The CDR3 loop spans 14 amino acids. Trimming pared 6 bases from V and 3 bases from J, leaving 11 bases between. The CDR3 loop is CASSIPTPNEKLFF. CDR3 sequence (DNA): TGCGCCAGCAGCATACCTACGCCTAATGAAAAACTGTTTTTT.

Many counts were recorded for this clonotype. CDR3 protein: CASSPKIDGNTIYF. DNA of the CDR3: TGTGCCAGCAGCCCGAAAATCGACGGAAACACCATATATTTT. The genes are TRBV7-2 and TRBJ1-3; D not certain. CDR3 length: 14 residues. CDR1 SGHTA and CDR2 FQGNSA come from the germline V gene. V was cut by 5 bases and J by 4 bases, with 12 bases left in between.

With regard to this clonotype: A clone one base away is much larger, so this may be a read error. V gene TRBV7-9 combines with J gene TRBJ2-7; 7 nucleotides align to TRBD1. CDR1 is SEHNR and CDR2 is FQNEAQ in the germline V gene (reference sequence). CDR3 length: 16 residues. The CDR3 nucleotides read TGTGACAGCAGCCTAGAGACAGGGTGGAGCTCCTACGAGCAGTACTTC. Its translation: CDSSLETGWSSYEQYF.

In this sample, this clonotype turned up many times. V is TRBV6-4 and J is TRBJ2-3; D is uncertain. CDR3 length: 16 residues. Germline values: CDR1 MRHNA, CDR2 SNTAGT. V dropped 6 bases and J dropped 2 bases, with 18 bases sitting between them. CDR3 nucleotide sequence: TGTGCCAGCAGCGCCGAGGACCAAGCGAACACAGATACGCAGTATTTT. Translation gives CASSAEDQANTDTQYF.

This clonotype was observed a few times. The gene calls are TRBV19 and TRBJ1-2, with no clear D. The CDR3 is 14 amino acids. The ends were cut back, 1 base at V and 8 bases at J, with 14 bases in the middle. In germline, CDR1 is LNHDA, CDR2 SQIVND (reference sequence). In DNA, the CDR3 is TGTGCCAGTAGTATAGGGGCCCCTCGACGCGGCTACACCTTC. Translation gives CASSIGAPRRGYTF. Drawing the rest from reference TRBV19 and TRBJ1-2, the complete variable domain is DGGITQSPKYLFRKEGQNVTLSCEQNLNHDAMYWYRQDPGQGLRLIYYSQIVNDFQKGDIAEGYSVSREKKESFPLTVTSAQKNPTAFYLCASSIGAPRRGYTFGSGTRLTVV.

This clonotype was seen repeatedly, ten times or more. This chain connects TRBV7-2 to TRBJ1-4; D not resolved. The CDR3 has 16 residues. V lost 1 base and J lost 3, with 12 bases in between. CDR1 is SGHTA and CDR2 is FQGNSA in the germline V gene. The CDR3 coding sequence is TGTGCCAGCAGCTTAGTAGCGGGATTTGCTAATGAAAAACTGTTTTTT. Translating gives CASSLVAGFANEKLFF.

This clonotype has a handful of counts. In DNA, the CDR3 is TGTGCCAGCAGATCCTCATACCGTCGGCAGTACTTC. Its translation is CASRSSYRRQYF. This chain uses TRBV2 with TRBJ2-7; D gene uncertain. The CDR3 is 12 residues long. V shed 6 bases and J shed 9 bases, with 15 bases lying between them. Germline V CDR1 and CDR2: SNHLY, FYNNEI. The complete variable domain, with remaining parts taken from reference TRBV2 and TRBJ2-7, reads EPEVTQTPSHQVTQMGQEVILRCVPISNHLYFYWYRQILGQKVEFLVSFYNNEISEKSEIFDDQFSVERPDGSNFTLKIRSTKLEDSAMYFCASRSSYRRQYFGPGTRLTVT.

The sample holds many counts of this clonotype. The V gene is TRBV12-3 or TRBV12-4, the J gene TRBJ2-5; the D is unclear. Trimming took 2 bases from V and 4 from J, leaving 14 bases between them. The CDR3 is 15 amino acids. CDR3 in amino acids: CASSLRAPLRETQYF. The CDR3 DNA is TGTGCCAGCAGTTTAAGGGCGCCCCTACGAGAGACCCAGTACTTC.

This clonotype was picked up many times. V usage is TRBV27 and J usage is TRBJ2-5; unclear D gene. CDR1 is MNHEY and CDR2 is SMNVEV in the germline V gene (reference sequence). With 5 bases removed from V and 5 bases from J, the gap between germline ends came to 18 bases. This CDR3 has 15 amino acids. CDR3 sequence reads: CASSTGVEMRETQYF. CDR3 in DNA: TGTGCCAGCAGTACCGGCGTGGAGATGCGGGAGACCCAGTACTTC.

V is TRBV5-6 and J is TRBJ2-4; D is perhaps TRBD1 (5 bases). Germline CDR1 SGHDT, CDR2 YYEEEE. This CDR3 has 16 amino acids. With 2 bases removed from V and 0 bases from J, the gap between germline ends came to 12 bases. CDR3 amino acids: CASSFRAILAKNIQYF. CDR3 nucleotide sequence: TGTGCCAGCAGCTTCAGGGCCATCCTAGCCAAAAACATTCAGTACTTC.

The table lists this clonotype with a few counts. The chain couples TRBV6-1 to TRBJ1-5; TRBD1 matches at 12 bases. The germline CDR1 and CDR2 sequences are MNHNS and SASEGT. The V gene end was trimmed by 5 bases and the J gene end by 1 base; junction bases not matched to a gene: 9. The length of the CDR3 is 18 residues. The CDR3 sequence: CASSRTGTGGSSNQPQHF. CDR3 coding DNA: TGTGCCAGCAGTAGAACCGGGACAGGGGGCTCCAGCAATCAGCCCCAGCATTTT.

This clonotype has just a few counts. V gene TRBV7-8 combines with J gene TRBJ2-1; TRBD2 might be the D (8 bases). V gave up 3 bases and J gave up 7 bases, with 19 bases separating them. The V gene's germline CDR1 is SGHVS and CDR2 FQNEAQ. The CDR3 loop spans 16 amino acids. This chain's CDR3 is CASSFANRGLGNEQFF. The CDR3 nucleotides read TGTGCCAGCAGCTTTGCCAACAGGGGACTAGGGAATGAGCAGTTCTTC. The full variable domain, rest sourced from reference TRBV7-8 and TRBJ2-1, is GAGVSQSPRYKVAKRGQDVALRCDPISGHVSLFWYQQALGQGPEFLTYFQNEAQLDKSGLPSDRFFAERPEGSVSTLKIQRTQQEDSAVYLCASSFANRGLGNEQFFGPGTRLTVL.